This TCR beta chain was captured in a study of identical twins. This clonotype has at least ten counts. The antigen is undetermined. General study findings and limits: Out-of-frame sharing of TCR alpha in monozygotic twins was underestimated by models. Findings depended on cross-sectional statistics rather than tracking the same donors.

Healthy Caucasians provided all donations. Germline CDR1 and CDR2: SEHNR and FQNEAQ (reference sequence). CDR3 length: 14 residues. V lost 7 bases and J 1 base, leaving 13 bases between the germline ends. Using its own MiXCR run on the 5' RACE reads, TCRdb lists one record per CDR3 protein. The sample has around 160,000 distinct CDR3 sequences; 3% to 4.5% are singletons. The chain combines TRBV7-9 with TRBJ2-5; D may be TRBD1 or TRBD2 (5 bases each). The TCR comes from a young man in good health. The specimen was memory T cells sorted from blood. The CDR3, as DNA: TGTGCCAGCACGCTAGGGACCTCCCAAGAGACCCAGTACTTC. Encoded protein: CASTLGTSQETQYF.